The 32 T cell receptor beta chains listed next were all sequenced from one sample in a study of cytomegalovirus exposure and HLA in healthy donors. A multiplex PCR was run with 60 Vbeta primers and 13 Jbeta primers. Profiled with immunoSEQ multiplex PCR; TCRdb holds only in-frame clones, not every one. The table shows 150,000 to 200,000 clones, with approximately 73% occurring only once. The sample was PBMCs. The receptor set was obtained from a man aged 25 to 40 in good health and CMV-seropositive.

CDR3 region: CATDGFRNQPQHF. CDR3 in DNA: TGTGCCACTGACGGGTTTCGCAATCAGCCCCAGCATTTT. The V gene is TRBV6-1, the J gene TRBJ1-5, with unresolved D. Trimming shortened V by 10 bases and J by 2 bases, and 12 bases separated the two germline ends. The CDR3 contains 13 residues. Germline V lookup: CDR1 MNHNS, CDR2 SASEGT.

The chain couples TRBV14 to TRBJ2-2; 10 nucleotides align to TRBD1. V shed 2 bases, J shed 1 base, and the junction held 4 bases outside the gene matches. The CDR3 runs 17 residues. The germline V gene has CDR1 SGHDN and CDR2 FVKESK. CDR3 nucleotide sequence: TGTGCCAGCAGCCAATCCTGGGACAGGGGGAACACCGGGGAGCTGTTTTTT. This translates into CASSQSWDRGNTGELFF.

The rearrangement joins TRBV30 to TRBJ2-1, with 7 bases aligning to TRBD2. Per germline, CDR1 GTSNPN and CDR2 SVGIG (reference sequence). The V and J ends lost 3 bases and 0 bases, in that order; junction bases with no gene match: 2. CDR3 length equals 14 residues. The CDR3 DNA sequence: TGTGCCTGGAGCGGCGGGAGCTCCTACAATGAGCAGTTCTTC. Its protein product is CAWSGGSSYNEQFF.

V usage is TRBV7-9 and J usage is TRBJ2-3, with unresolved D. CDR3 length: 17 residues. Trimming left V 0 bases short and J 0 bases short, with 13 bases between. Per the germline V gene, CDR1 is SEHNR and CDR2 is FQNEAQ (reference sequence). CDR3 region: CASSLAGSSPSTDTQYF. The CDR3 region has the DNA TGTGCCAGCAGCTTAGCGGGCAGTTCACCTAGCACAGATACGCAGTATTTT.

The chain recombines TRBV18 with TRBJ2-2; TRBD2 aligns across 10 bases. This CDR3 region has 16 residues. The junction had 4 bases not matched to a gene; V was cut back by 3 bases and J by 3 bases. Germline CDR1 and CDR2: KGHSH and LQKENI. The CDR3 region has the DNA TGTGCCAGCTCACCCTCTAGCGGGAGCGACACCGGGGAGCTGTTTTTT. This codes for CASSPSSGSDTGELFF.

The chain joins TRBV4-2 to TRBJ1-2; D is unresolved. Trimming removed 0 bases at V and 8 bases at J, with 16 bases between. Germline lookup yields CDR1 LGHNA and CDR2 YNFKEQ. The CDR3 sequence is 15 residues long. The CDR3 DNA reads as TGTGCCAGCAGCCAAGATCAAAACTCGAGAGGGGGCTACACCTTC. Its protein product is CASSQDQNSRGGYTF.

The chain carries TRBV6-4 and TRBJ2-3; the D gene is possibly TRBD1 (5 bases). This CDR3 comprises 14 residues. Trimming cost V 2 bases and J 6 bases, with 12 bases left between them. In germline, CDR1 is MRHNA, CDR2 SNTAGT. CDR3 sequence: CASSDDGARDTQYF. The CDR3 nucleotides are TGTGCCAGCAGTGACGATGGGGCGCGGGATACGCAGTATTTT.

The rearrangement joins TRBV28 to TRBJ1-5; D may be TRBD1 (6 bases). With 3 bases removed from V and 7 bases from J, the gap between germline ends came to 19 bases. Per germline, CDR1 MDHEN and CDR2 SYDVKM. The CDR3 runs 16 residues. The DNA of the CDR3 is TGTGCCAGCAGTTTCCCGCGTGGGGCAGGGGACCAGCCCCAGCATTTT. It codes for CASSFPRGAGDQPQHF.

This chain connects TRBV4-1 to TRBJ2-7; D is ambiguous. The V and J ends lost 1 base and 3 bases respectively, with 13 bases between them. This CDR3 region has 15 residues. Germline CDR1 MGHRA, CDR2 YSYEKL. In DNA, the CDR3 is TGCGCCAGCAGCCAAGGGTTCCTAGTTAGCTACGAGCAGTACTTC. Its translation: CASSQGFLVSYEQYF.

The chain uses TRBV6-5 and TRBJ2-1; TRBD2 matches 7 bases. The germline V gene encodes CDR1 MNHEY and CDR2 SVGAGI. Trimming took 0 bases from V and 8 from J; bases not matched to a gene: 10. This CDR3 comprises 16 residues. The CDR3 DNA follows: TGTGCCAGCAGTTACTCGTGGACTAGGACTAGGGATGAGCAGTTCTTC. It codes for CASSYSWTRTRDEQFF.

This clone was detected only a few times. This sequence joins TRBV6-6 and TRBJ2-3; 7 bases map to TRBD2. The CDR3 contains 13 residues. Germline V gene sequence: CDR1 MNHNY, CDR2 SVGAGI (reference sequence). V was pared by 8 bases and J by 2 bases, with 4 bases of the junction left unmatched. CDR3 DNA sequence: TGTGCCAGCGAGCGGGACGACACAGATACGCAGTATTTT. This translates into CASERDDTDTQYF.

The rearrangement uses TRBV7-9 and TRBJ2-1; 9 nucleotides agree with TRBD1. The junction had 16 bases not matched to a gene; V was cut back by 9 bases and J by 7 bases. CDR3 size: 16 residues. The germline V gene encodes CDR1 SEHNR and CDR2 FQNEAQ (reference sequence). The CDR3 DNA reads TGTGCCAGTATGGGGACAGGGAACCCTACCCGGAATGAGCAGTTCTTC. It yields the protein CASMGTGNPTRNEQFF.

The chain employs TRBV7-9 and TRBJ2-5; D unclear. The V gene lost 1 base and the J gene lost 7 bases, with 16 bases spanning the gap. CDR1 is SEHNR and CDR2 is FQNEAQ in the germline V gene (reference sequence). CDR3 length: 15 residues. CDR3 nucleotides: TGTGCCAGCAGCTTAGTGGATCCGGGTCGAGGGACCCAGTACTTC. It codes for CASSLVDPGRGTQYF.

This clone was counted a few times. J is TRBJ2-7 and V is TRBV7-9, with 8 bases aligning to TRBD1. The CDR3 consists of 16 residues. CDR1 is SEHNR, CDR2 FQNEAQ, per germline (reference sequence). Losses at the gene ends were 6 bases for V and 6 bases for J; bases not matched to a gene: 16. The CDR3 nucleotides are TGTGCCAGCAGGGTACTCGGGGTCAGGGGGCTAGGCGAGCAGTACTTC. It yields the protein CASRVLGVRGLGEQYF.

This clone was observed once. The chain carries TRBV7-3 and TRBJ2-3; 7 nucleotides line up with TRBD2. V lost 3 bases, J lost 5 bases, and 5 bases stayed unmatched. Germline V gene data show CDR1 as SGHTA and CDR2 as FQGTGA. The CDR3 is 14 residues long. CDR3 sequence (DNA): TGTGCCAGCAGCTTCTATGGGAGGGAAGATACGCAGTATTTT. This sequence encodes CASSFYGREDTQYF.

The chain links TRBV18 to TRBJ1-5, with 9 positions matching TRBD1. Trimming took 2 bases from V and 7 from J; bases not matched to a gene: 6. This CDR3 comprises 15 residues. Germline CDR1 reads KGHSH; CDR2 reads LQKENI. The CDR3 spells CASSPSTGGVQPQHF. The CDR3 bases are TGTGCCAGCTCACCATCGACAGGGGGAGTCCAGCCCCAGCATTTT.

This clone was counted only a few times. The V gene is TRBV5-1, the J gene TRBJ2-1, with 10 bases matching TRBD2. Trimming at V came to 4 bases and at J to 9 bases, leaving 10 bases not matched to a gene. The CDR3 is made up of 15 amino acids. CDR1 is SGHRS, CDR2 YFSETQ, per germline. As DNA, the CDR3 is TGCGCCAGCAGCCCCGGACTAGCGGCTTACGGTGAGCAGTTCTTC. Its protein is CASSPGLAAYGEQFF.

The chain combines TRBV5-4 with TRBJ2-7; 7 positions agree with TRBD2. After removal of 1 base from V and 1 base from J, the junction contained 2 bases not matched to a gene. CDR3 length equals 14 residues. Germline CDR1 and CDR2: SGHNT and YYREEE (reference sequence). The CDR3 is CASSLRAGSYEQYF. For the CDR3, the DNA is TGTGCCAGCAGCTTGCGAGCGGGGTCCTACGAGCAGTACTTC.

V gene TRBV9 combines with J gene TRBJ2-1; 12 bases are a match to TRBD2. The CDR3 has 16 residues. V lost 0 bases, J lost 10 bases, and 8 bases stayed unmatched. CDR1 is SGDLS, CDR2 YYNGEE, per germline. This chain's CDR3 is CASSVGGLAGLQEQFF. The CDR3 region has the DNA TGTGCCAGCAGCGTAGGAGGACTAGCGGGGTTACAGGAGCAGTTCTTC.

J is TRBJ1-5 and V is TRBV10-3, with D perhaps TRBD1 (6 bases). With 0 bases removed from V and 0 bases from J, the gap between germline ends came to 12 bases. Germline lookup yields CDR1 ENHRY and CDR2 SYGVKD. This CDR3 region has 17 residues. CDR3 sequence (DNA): TGTGCCATCAGTGAGTCGCAGGGACACCTTAGCAATCAGCCCCAGCATTTT. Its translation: CAISESQGHLSNQPQHF.

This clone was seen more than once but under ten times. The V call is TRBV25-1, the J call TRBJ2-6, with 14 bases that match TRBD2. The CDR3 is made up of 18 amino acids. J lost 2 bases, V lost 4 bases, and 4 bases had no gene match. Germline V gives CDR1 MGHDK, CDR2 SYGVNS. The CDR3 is CASSGPGLAGAGANVLTF. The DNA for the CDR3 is TGTGCCAGCAGTGGGCCGGGACTAGCGGGAGCTGGGGCCAACGTCCTGACTTTC. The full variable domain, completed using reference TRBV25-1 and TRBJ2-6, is EADIYQTPRYLVIGTGKKITLECSQTMGHDKMYWYQQDPGMELHLIHYSYGVNSTEKGDLSSESTVSRIRTEHFPLTLESARPSHTSQYLCASSGPGLAGAGANVLTFGAGSRLTVL.

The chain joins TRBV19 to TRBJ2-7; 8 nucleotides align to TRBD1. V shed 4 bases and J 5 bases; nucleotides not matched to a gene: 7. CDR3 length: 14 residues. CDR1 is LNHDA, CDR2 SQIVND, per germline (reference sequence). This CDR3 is CASSTRTGSHEQYF. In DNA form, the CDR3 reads TGTGCCAGTAGTACCCGGACAGGGTCCCACGAGCAGTACTTC.

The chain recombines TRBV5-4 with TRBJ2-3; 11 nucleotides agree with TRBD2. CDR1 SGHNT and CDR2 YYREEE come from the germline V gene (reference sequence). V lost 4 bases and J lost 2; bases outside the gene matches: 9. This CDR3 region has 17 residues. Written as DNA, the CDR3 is TGTGCCAGCAGCCCCGCCCCGACTAGCGGGAACACAGATACGCAGTATTTT. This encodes CASSPAPTSGNTDTQYF.

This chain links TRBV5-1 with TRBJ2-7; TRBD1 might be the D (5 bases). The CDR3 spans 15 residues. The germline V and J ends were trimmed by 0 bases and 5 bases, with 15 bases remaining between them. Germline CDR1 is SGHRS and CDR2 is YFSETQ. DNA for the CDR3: TGCGCCAGCAGCTTGGACCCAGGGATTTTCAACGAGCAGTACTTC. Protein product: CASSLDPGIFNEQYF.

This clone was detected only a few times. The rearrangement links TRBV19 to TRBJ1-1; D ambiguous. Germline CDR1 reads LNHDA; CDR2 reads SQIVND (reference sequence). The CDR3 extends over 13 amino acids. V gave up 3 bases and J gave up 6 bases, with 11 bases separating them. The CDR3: CASSIIGVSEAFF. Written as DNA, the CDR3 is TGTGCCAGTAGTATCATCGGGGTTTCTGAAGCTTTCTTT.

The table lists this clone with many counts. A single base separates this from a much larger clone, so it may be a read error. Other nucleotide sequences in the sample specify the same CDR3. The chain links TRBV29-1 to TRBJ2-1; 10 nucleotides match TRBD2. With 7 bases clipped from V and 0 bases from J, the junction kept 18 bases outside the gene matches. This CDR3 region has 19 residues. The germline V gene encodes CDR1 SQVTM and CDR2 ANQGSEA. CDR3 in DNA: TGCAGCGCTCCCCGCGGTCTAGCGGGAGAGGTGAGCTCCTACAATGAGCAGTTCTTC. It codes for CSAPRGLAGEVSSYNEQFF.

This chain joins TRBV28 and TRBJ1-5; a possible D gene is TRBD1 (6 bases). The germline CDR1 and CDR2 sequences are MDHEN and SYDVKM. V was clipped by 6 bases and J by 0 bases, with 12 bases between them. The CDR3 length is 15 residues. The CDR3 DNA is TGTGCCAGCAGGGCAGGGGTTGATAGCAATCAGCCCCAGCATTTT. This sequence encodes CASRAGVDSNQPQHF.

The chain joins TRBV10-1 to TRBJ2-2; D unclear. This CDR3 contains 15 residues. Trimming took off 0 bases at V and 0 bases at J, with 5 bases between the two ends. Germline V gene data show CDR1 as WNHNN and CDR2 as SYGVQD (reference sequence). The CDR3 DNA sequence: TGCGCCAGCAGTGAGTCGAACACGAACACCGGGGAGCTGTTTTTT. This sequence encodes CASSESNTNTGELFF.

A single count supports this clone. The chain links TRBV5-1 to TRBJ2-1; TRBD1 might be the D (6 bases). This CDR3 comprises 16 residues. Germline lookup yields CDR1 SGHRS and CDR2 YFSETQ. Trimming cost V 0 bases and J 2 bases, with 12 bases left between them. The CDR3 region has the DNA TGCGCCAGCAGCTTGGGGGGGCCTACGGCCTACAATGAGCAGTTCTTC. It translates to CASSLGGPTAYNEQFF.

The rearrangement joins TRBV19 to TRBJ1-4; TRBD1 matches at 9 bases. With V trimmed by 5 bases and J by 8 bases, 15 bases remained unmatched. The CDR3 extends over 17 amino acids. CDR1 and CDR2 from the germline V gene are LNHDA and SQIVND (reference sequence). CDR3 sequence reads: CASSLLETGGRGEKLFF. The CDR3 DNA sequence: TGTGCCAGTAGTCTATTAGAGACAGGGGGGAGAGGAGAAAAACTGTTTTTT.

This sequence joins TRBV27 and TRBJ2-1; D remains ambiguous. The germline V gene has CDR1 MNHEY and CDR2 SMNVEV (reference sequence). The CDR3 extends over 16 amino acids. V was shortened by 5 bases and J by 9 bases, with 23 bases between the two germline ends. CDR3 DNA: TGTGCCAGCAGTCATCAGAACGGGTCGGTAGTGGCTGAGCAGTTCTTC. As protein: CASSHQNGSVVAEQFF.

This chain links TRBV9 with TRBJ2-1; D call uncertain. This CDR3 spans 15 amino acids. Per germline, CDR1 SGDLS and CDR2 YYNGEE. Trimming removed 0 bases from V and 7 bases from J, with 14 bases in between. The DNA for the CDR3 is TGTGCCAGCAGCGTAGTGATTGGAGAATTTAATGAGCAGTTCTTC. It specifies CASSVVIGEFNEQFF.